The source of this T cell receptor beta chain is a study of cytomegalovirus exposure and HLA in healthy donors. Healthy bone marrow donors made up the donors. Points on this clone: The antigen is not known.

Study-level findings and limits: Per a later analysis, roughly 17,000 TCR beta sequences showed association with HLA alleles at 0.05 false discovery rate. Roughly even sequencing depth across donors was the assumption behind the presence/absence analyses. Highly shared variants forming one cluster were likely a sequencing artifact.

V was clipped by 1 base and J by 3 bases; unmatched bases: 2. The CDR3 totals 14 residues. Looked up from germline, CDR1 is MGHRA and CDR2 is YSYEKL. PCR employed 60 Vbeta and 13 Jbeta primers. Sequencing was performed with immunoSEQ multiplex PCR; in TCRdb, only in-frame clones are kept and a portion is missing. Here the sample spans some 170,000 clones, roughly 85% being singletons. This rearrangement joins TRBV4-1 to TRBJ1-2; 7 nucleotides line up with TRBD1. The clonotype was recovered from a man aged 40-50 years in good health and CMV-seronegative. The specimen was PBMCs. In nucleotides, the CDR3 is TGCGCCAGCAGCCAAGCCGGGACAGACTATGGCTACACCTTC. Translating gives CASSQAGTDYGYTF.